Following are 21 T cell receptor beta chains from one sample sequenced in a study of blood T cell repertoires in COVID-19. Clones were sequenced by immunoSEQ multiplex PCR, and TCRdb holds only the in-frame ones, with some missing. Here the sample spans roughly 190,000 clones, approximately 80% being singletons. Specimen: peripheral blood. The receptors were gathered from a human donor in a cohort sampled during active COVID-19.

The J gene is TRBJ2-7, the V gene TRBV19, with 7 positions matching TRBD2. This CDR3 is 11 amino acids long. Trimming cost V 7 bases and J 12 bases; bases outside gene matches: 9. In germline, CDR1 is LNHDA, CDR2 SQIVND (reference sequence). The CDR3: CASKSGGTLYV. CDR3 nucleotide sequence: TGTGCCAGTAAGTCCGGGGGGACGCTGTACGTC.

This clone was seen a few times. The chain carries TRBV4-2 and TRBJ1-6; 8 bases map to TRBD1. Germline V gene lookup returns CDR1 LGHNA and CDR2 YNFKEQ. The V gene end was trimmed by 1 base and the J gene end by 10 bases; junction bases not matched to a gene: 6. The CDR3 totals 15 residues. For the CDR3, the DNA is TGTGCCAGCAGCCAAGGAGGGGACAGGCAATCACCCCTCCACTTT. Protein sequence: CASSQGGDRQSPLHF.

J is TRBJ1-2 and V is TRBV10-3, with D unresolved. The length of the CDR3 is 13 residues. The germline CDR1 and CDR2 sequences are ENHRY and SYGVKD. The V end was cut by 2 bases, the J end by 4 bases, with 8 bases between. The CDR3 region has the DNA TGTGCCATCAGTGAGGCGGCGGGCTATGGCTACACCTTC. Its translation is CAISEAAGYGYTF.

This clone was picked up a small number of times. The rearrangement uses TRBV5-5 and TRBJ2-5, with D maybe TRBD1 (6 bases). Trimming left V 3 bases short and J 7 bases short, with 19 bases between. The germline V gene has CDR1 SGHKS and CDR2 YYEKEE (reference sequence). There are 15 residues in the CDR3. Written as DNA, the CDR3 is TGTGCCAGCAGCTACGGGCAGGCAGGGGCCGGGACCCAGTACTTC. This codes for CASSYGQAGAGTQYF.

The V call is TRBV7-9, the J call TRBJ2-3; 8 bases map to TRBD2. The CDR3 sequence is 16 residues long. CDR1 and CDR2 (germline): SEHNR, FQNEAQ (reference sequence). J lost 2 bases, V lost 6 bases, and 10 bases had no gene match. The CDR3 DNA sequence: TGTGCCAGCAGGGGGACGCGGCGGGAGGACACAGATACGCAGTATTTT. As protein: CASRGTRREDTDTQYF.

This clone was seen more than once but under ten times. The chain uses TRBV30 and TRBJ2-3; TRBD2 aligns across 8 bases. This CDR3 spans 16 amino acids. The V and J ends lost 2 bases and 6 bases, in that order; junction bases with no gene match: 13. Per the germline V gene, CDR1 is GTSNPN and CDR2 is SVGIG (reference sequence). The CDR3, as DNA: TGTGCCTGGAGTACGCAGGGACTAGTACCTATCGATACGCAGTATTTT. Amino acid sequence: CAWSTQGLVPIDTQYF.

There are a few counts of this clone. The chain recombines TRBV5-1 with TRBJ1-2; TRBD1 might be the D (6 bases). The CDR3 extends over 13 amino acids. Between the trimmed V and J ends, which lost 4 bases and 6 bases, there was a span of 13 bases. Germline V gene lookup returns CDR1 SGHRS and CDR2 YFSETQ. The CDR3 reads CASSRTWTDGYTF. The CDR3 nucleotides are TGCGCCAGCAGCCGAACTTGGACAGATGGCTACACCTTC.

This chain links TRBV6-4 with TRBJ1-1; perhaps TRBD1 as D (5 bases). Germline V gene data show CDR1 as MRHNA and CDR2 as SNTAGT. V was cut by 4 bases and J by 1 base, with 7 bases left in between. The CDR3 is 13 amino acids. As DNA, the CDR3 is TGTGCCAGCAGTGTGACAGCGAACACTGAAGCTTTCTTT. Translation gives CASSVTANTEAFF.

The rearrangement joins TRBV10-3 to TRBJ2-3; no reliable D call. The CDR3 contains 13 residues. Between the trimmed V and J ends, which lost 6 bases and 5 bases, there was a span of 12 bases. Germline CDR1 is ENHRY and CDR2 is SYGVKD. CDR3: CAISERAGDTQYF. In DNA, the CDR3 is TGTGCCATCAGCGAAAGAGCCGGAGATACGCAGTATTTT.

The rearrangement uses TRBV15 and TRBJ2-1; 11 bases map to TRBD2. With 0 bases clipped from V and 10 bases from J, the junction kept 5 bases outside the gene matches. The CDR3 runs 15 residues. Germline CDR1 reads LNHNV; CDR2 reads YYDKDF (reference sequence). CDR3 sequence (DNA): TGTGCCACCAGCAGAGATTCTAGCGGGGGGCGGGAGCAGTTCTTC. Its protein product is CATSRDSSGGREQFF.

Concerning this clone itself: One end of the junction varies from germline; a read error may be responsible. The genes are TRBV6-5 and TRBJ2-1; 11 bases agree with TRBD2. The CDR3 has 13 amino acids. Germline CDR1 and CDR2: MNHEY and SVGAGI. CDR3 in DNA: TGTGCCAGCAGTTACTCCCAGCTAGCGGGAGGCGTCTTC. It translates to CASSYSQLAGGVF.

This chain uses TRBV6-5 with TRBJ2-6; D may be TRBD1 (5 bases). Looked up from germline, CDR1 is MNHEY and CDR2 is SVGAGI. The CDR3 extends over 13 amino acids. V was clipped by 9 bases and J by 1 base, with 7 bases between them. The DNA for the CDR3 is TGTGCCAGTCAGGGATCTGGGGCCAACGTCCTGACTTTC. This gives the protein CASQGSGANVLTF.

This clone was found once. The chain employs TRBV29-1 and TRBJ2-1; 8 bases match TRBD1. The V segment lost 0 bases and the J segment 4 bases; nucleotides outside the gene matches: 2. The CDR3 length is 14 residues. From germline, CDR1 is SQVTM and CDR2 ANQGSEA. CDR3 loop: CSVEEQGVYNEQFF. The CDR3 nucleotides read TGCAGCGTTGAAGAACAGGGGGTTTACAATGAGCAGTTCTTC.

The chain carries TRBV6-1 and TRBJ2-3; possibly TRBD2 for D (5 bases). Germline CDR1 and CDR2: MNHNS and SASEGT. V was pared by 3 bases and J by 6 bases, with 10 bases between. The CDR3 runs 13 residues. CDR3 protein: CASSDLRGDTQYF. CDR3 coding DNA: TGTGCCAGCAGTGATCTAAGAGGGGATACGCAGTATTTT.

This clone was recorded only once. This chain joins TRBV19 and TRBJ2-3; D possibly corresponds to TRBD1 (6 bases). The germline gives CDR1 LNHDA, CDR2 SQIVND (reference sequence). V was clipped by 5 bases and J by 1 base, with 13 bases between them. The CDR3 length is 15 residues. This CDR3 reads CASSVTGFGTDTQYF. CDR3 coding DNA: TGTGCCAGTAGTGTGACAGGATTCGGCACAGATACGCAGTATTTT.

This clone has a count of ten or more. The V gene is TRBV12-5, the J gene TRBJ1-1; D is possibly TRBD1 (5 bases). V was clipped by 2 bases and J by 5 bases, with 9 bases between them. Germline V gene sequence: CDR1 LGHNT, CDR2 FRNRAP. The CDR3 totals 13 residues. The DNA of the CDR3 is TGTGCTAGTGGTTTGATCCGGGGGACTGAAGCTTTCTTT. Translating it yields CASGLIRGTEAFF.

This rearrangement joins TRBV28 to TRBJ2-7, with a weak D call TRBD1 (6 bases). V was shortened by 8 bases and J by 6 bases, with 17 bases between the two germline ends. The CDR3 covers 13 residues. Germline V gene data show CDR1 as MDHEN and CDR2 as SYDVKM. The CDR3 DNA reads as TGTGCCAGCCGAAAAGGGGGTTCGATCGAGCAGTACTTC. This encodes CASRKGGSIEQYF.

The rearrangement uses TRBV5-6 and TRBJ2-5; D remains ambiguous. The CDR3 has 14 amino acids. Germline values: CDR1 SGHDT, CDR2 YYEEEE. V was clipped by 3 bases and J by 5 bases, with 14 bases between them. For the CDR3, the DNA is TGTGCCAGCAGCTCTGGCCAAGCCGGGGAGACCCAGTACTTC. It translates to CASSSGQAGETQYF.

The rearrangement links TRBV30 to TRBJ1-5; tentatively, D is TRBD1 (5 bases). CDR3 size: 14 residues. V lost 0 bases and J lost 5, with 11 bases in between. The V gene's germline CDR1 is GTSNPN and CDR2 SVGIG (reference sequence). CDR3 bases: TGTGCCTGGAGTGTTGGGGGGATTCATCAGCCCCAGCATTTT. It specifies CAWSVGGIHQPQHF.

V is TRBV6-4 and J is TRBJ1-5; 8 nucleotides match TRBD1. J lost 5 bases, V lost 3 bases, and 12 bases had no gene match. Per germline, CDR1 MRHNA and CDR2 SNTAGT. CDR3 size: 17 residues. The CDR3 DNA reads TGTGCCAGCAGTGAGTATTCCAGGGGGCAAGAGGATCAGCCCCAGCATTTT. This sequence encodes CASSEYSRGQEDQPQHF.

The genes are TRBV5-8 and TRBJ2-3, with D unresolved. The germline V gene has CDR1 SGHTS and CDR2 YDEGEE. The CDR3 sequence is 15 residues long. The ends were cut back, 5 bases at V and 2 bases at J, with 15 bases in the middle. The DNA for the CDR3 is TGTGCCAGCAGTTCGGAGATCGCTCTCACAGATACGCAGTATTTT. Translated, it gives CASSSEIALTDTQYF.